A single sample is the source of the 30 T cell receptor beta chains below, sequenced in a study of cytomegalovirus exposure and HLA in healthy donors. Data came from immunoSEQ multiplex PCR; TCRdb stores just in-frame clones and leaves some out. In the table there are about 110,000 clones, 88% of which are singletons. The sample taken for sequencing was PBMCs. Source of these receptors: a woman in her late teens or twenties in good health and CMV-seronegative.

In its sample, this clone was seen a few times. J is TRBJ2-7 and V is TRBV28, with D tentatively TRBD1 (6 bases). CDR3 length equals 13 residues. CDR1 is MDHEN and CDR2 is SYDVKM in the germline V gene. Trimming removed 6 bases from V and 3 bases from J, with 12 bases in between. CDR3 nucleotide sequence: TGTGCCAGCAGCCTCAGGGGTCACTACGAGCAGTACTTC. Translated, it gives CASSLRGHYEQYF.

Worth noting for this clone: This sample also contains other DNA sequences that code for the same CDR3. The V call is TRBV27, the J call TRBJ1-2, with no clear D. CDR3 length: 12 amino acids. Germline V gene lookup returns CDR1 MNHEY and CDR2 SMNVEV (reference sequence). V dropped 3 bases and J dropped 4 bases, with 6 bases sitting between them. In DNA, the CDR3 is TGTGCCAGCAGTTTGTCGGGCTATGGCTACACCTTC. It is translated as CASSLSGYGYTF.

The rearrangement links TRBV5-4 to TRBJ1-1; a weak D match, TRBD1 (5 bases). V lost 0 bases, J lost 1 base, and 13 bases lay in between. Germline V lookup: CDR1 SGHNT, CDR2 YYREEE (reference sequence). The CDR3 runs 16 residues. The DNA of the CDR3 is TGTGCCAGCAGCTTGGGTTTGTTGGGGCCGAACACTGAAGCTTTCTTT. Protein product: CASSLGLLGPNTEAFF.

This chain links TRBV10-3 with TRBJ2-5; the match to TRBD2 covers 9 bases. CDR3 length equals 16 residues. Germline V gives CDR1 ENHRY, CDR2 SYGVKD. Germline trimming cut 1 base from V and 1 base from J; bases unmatched to any gene: 4. The CDR3 DNA is TGTGCCATCAGTGAGTATGAGACTAGCGGCCAAGAGACCCAGTACTTC. Amino acid sequence: CAISEYETSGQETQYF.

The rearrangement links TRBV4-3 to TRBJ2-7; 10 nucleotides agree with TRBD2. J gave up 2 bases and V 1 base, and 5 bases lay outside the gene matches. CDR3 length equals 16 residues. Looked up from germline, CDR1 is LGHNA and CDR2 is YSLEER. CDR3 DNA sequence: TGCGCCAGCAGCCAAGGGGGAGCGGGGGGGCCCTACGAGCAGTACTTC. The encoded protein is CASSQGGAGGPYEQYF.

The chain joins TRBV27 to TRBJ2-2; 8 bases align to TRBD1. J was trimmed by 3 bases and V by 5 bases; bases with no gene match: 11. Germline V lookup: CDR1 MNHEY, CDR2 SMNVEV (reference sequence). This CDR3 spans 17 amino acids. CDR3 DNA: TGTGCCAGCAGTCCTTTACCCCAGGGACAGGACACCGGGGAGCTGTTTTTT. It is translated as CASSPLPQGQDTGELFF.

The chain joins TRBV18 to TRBJ1-2; TRBD1 matches at 8 bases. Germline assignment: CDR1 KGHSH and CDR2 LQKENI. The length of the CDR3 is 13 residues. Losses at the gene ends were 6 bases for V and 6 bases for J; bases not matched to a gene: 6. The CDR3 sequence: CASSTDRANGYTF. The CDR3, as DNA: TGTGCCAGCTCGACGGACAGGGCAAATGGCTACACCTTC.

CDR3 nucleotide sequence: TGCGCCAGCAGCTTGACACTAGCGGGAGGGCCCAATGAGCAGTTCTTC. It specifies CASSLTLAGGPNEQFF. The chain is built from TRBV5-1 and TRBJ2-1, with TRBD2 matching 13 bases. This CDR3 has 16 residues. Germline assignment: CDR1 SGHRS and CDR2 YFSETQ. After removal of 1 base from V and 6 bases from J, the junction contained 4 bases not matched to a gene. Full variable domain (remainder filled in from reference TRBV5-1 and TRBJ2-1): KAGVTQTPRYLIKTRGQQVTLSCSPISGHRSVSWYQQTPGQGLQFLFEYFSETQRNKGNFPGRFSGRQFSNSRSEMNVSTLELGDSALYLCASSLTLAGGPNEQFFGPGTRLTVL.

The gene calls are TRBV9 and TRBJ1-4; maybe TRBD1 (5 bases). Germline CDR1 SGDLS, CDR2 YYNGEE. The V and J ends lost 1 base and 7 bases respectively, with 11 bases between them. The CDR3 spans 14 residues. The CDR3 loop is CASSVIDQGEKLFF. CDR3 nucleotide sequence: TGTGCCAGCAGCGTAATCGACCAGGGTGAAAAACTGTTTTTT.

This clone occurred once. The genes are TRBV9 and TRBJ1-3, with no clear D. Between the trimmed V and J ends, which lost 0 bases and 0 bases, there was a span of 4 bases. The CDR3 is 14 residues long. CDR1 SGDLS and CDR2 YYNGEE come from the germline V gene. The chain's CDR3 is CASSVATSGNTIYF. Here the CDR3 DNA reads TGTGCCAGCAGCGTAGCTACCTCTGGAAACACCATATATTTT. Together with reference TRBV9 and TRBJ1-3, the CDR3 gives the full variable domain: DSGVTQTPKHLITATGQRVTLRCSPRSGDLSVYWYQQSLDQGLQFLIQYYNGEERAKGNILERFSAQQFPDLHSELNLSSLELGDSALYFCASSVATSGNTIYFGEGSWLTVV.

This chain uses TRBV15 with TRBJ1-4, with 8 bases aligning to TRBD1. There are 16 residues in the CDR3. The V gene end was trimmed by 1 base and the J gene end by 8 bases; junction bases not matched to a gene: 9. CDR1 is LNHNV, CDR2 YYDKDF, per germline (reference sequence). CDR3 in amino acids: CATSRGAGGLWEKLFF. The CDR3 DNA is TGTGCCACCAGCAGAGGCGCAGGGGGCCTGTGGGAAAAACTGTTTTTT.

The rearrangement links TRBV7-2 to TRBJ1-2, with D uncertain. CDR1 and CDR2 from the germline V gene are SGHTA and FQGNSA. Trimming stripped 1 base from V and 5 bases from J, with 5 bases between. The CDR3 spans 12 residues. The CDR3 coding sequence is TGTGCCAGCAGCTTAGGAGGGTATGGCTACACCTTC. This codes for CASSLGGYGYTF. Complete variable domain (other parts from reference TRBV7-2 and TRBJ1-2): GAGVSQSPSNKVTEKGKDVELRCDPISGHTALYWYRQSLGQGLEFLIYFQGNSAPDKSGLPSDRFSAERTGGSVSTLTIQRTQQEDSAVYLCASSLGGYGYTFGSGTRLTVV.

The V and J genes are TRBV4-2 and TRBJ2-7, with 9 bases aligning to TRBD1. The CDR3 sequence is 15 residues long. J was trimmed by 5 bases and V by 5 bases; bases with no gene match: 10. Germline V gene sequence: CDR1 LGHNA, CDR2 YNFKEQ. The CDR3 loop reads CASSFGTGPPHEQYF. CDR3 in DNA: TGTGCCAGCAGCTTCGGGACAGGGCCTCCCCACGAGCAGTACTTC.

The V gene is TRBV5-4, the J gene TRBJ1-4; 7 nucleotides align to TRBD1. The CDR3 has 15 residues. V lost 1 base, J lost 5 bases, and 5 bases stayed unmatched. CDR1 and CDR2 from the germline V gene are SGHNT and YYREEE (reference sequence). Here the CDR3 DNA reads TGTGCCAGCAGCTTGAGGACAGGTCCAAATGAAAAACTGTTTTTT. Its translation: CASSLRTGPNEKLFF.

A single count supports this clone. The chain employs TRBV11-1 and TRBJ2-1, with 13 nucleotides matching TRBD2. CDR3 length equals 16 residues. V lost 5 bases and J lost 4; bases outside the gene matches: 5. The germline V gene has CDR1 SGHAT and CDR2 FQDESV (reference sequence). The CDR3 spells CASSTRTSGGYNEQFF. DNA for the CDR3: TGTGCCAGCAGCACTAGGACTAGCGGGGGATACAATGAGCAGTTCTTC.

V and J are TRBV5-5 and TRBJ1-6, with 8 bases lining up with TRBD1. The V gene's germline CDR1 is SGHKS and CDR2 YYEKEE (reference sequence). The CDR3 consists of 17 residues. Trimming cost V 4 bases and J 0 bases; bases outside gene matches: 6. CDR3 in DNA: TGTGCCAGCAGCCCCACTACAGGGGGCTCCTATAATTCACCCCTCCACTTT. It is translated as CASSPTTGGSYNSPLHF.

The rearrangement links TRBV29-1 to TRBJ2-5, with D possibly matching TRBD1 (5 bases). This CDR3 has 11 amino acids. Germline lookup yields CDR1 SQVTM and CDR2 ANQGSEA. V was shortened by 2 bases and J by 6 bases, with 7 bases between the two germline ends. The CDR3 here is CSVEQGKTQYF. DNA of the CDR3: TGCAGCGTTGAACAGGGAAAGACCCAGTACTTC.

This clone was found once. The chain couples TRBV10-3 to TRBJ1-2; tentatively, D is TRBD1 (5 bases). The V end was cut by 0 bases, the J end by 8 bases, with 19 bases between. CDR1 is ENHRY and CDR2 is SYGVKD in the germline V gene. CDR3 size: 16 residues. The CDR3 DNA is TGTGCCATCAGTGAGTCGATGTCGTTCGGGGGACTGGGCTACACCTTC. It codes for CAISESMSFGGLGYTF.

J is TRBJ2-3 and V is TRBV9, with TRBD2 matching over 8 bases. CDR1 is SGDLS, CDR2 YYNGEE, per germline. V was pared by 3 bases and J by 1 base, with 7 bases of the junction left unmatched. The CDR3 consists of 16 residues. CDR3: CASSAIIGGGTDTQYF. CDR3 nucleotide sequence: TGTGCCAGCAGCGCAATCATCGGGGGGGGCACAGATACGCAGTATTTT.

This clone was observed once. The chain joins TRBV7-2 to TRBJ2-7; TRBD2 agrees at 8 bases. The germline V gene has CDR1 SGHTA and CDR2 FQGNSA. This CDR3 spans 15 amino acids. The V and J ends lost 6 bases and 1 base, in that order; junction bases with no gene match: 8. CDR3 sequence: CASRIRGGISYEQYF. The CDR3 DNA follows: TGTGCCAGCAGAATACGGGGGGGTATTTCCTACGAGCAGTACTTC.

The genes are TRBV7-9 and TRBJ2-6; D is undetermined. CDR3 length equals 14 residues. Germline CDR1 reads SEHNR; CDR2 reads FQNEAQ (reference sequence). Trimming cost V 8 bases and J 1 base, with 9 bases left between them. For the CDR3, the DNA is TGTGCCAGCCTTTGGGCTTCTGGGGCCAACGTCCTGACTTTC. Residues: CASLWASGANVLTF.

The chain uses TRBV6-5 and TRBJ1-4, with a possible D match to TRBD1 (6 bases). Germline V CDR1 and CDR2: MNHEY, SVGAGI. V gave up 2 bases and J gave up 8 bases, with 15 bases separating them. The CDR3 spans 15 residues. The CDR3 sequence: CASSYNREVVEKLFF. The CDR3 DNA sequence: TGTGCCAGCAGTTACAACAGGGAAGTCGTCGAAAAACTGTTTTTT.

The chain carries TRBV4-2 and TRBJ2-6; D remains ambiguous. The CDR3 loop spans 16 amino acids. V lost 0 bases, J lost 0 bases, and 6 bases lay in between. Germline V lookup: CDR1 LGHNA, CDR2 YNFKEQ. The DNA for the CDR3 is TGTGCCAGCAGCCAAGATCGTAGCTCTGGGGCCAACGTCCTGACTTTC. This sequence encodes CASSQDRSSGANVLTF.

This clone has just one count. This chain connects TRBV6-6 to TRBJ1-1; D call uncertain. With 0 bases removed from V and 1 base from J, the gap between germline ends came to 6 bases. The CDR3 is 14 amino acids. Germline lookup yields CDR1 MNHNY and CDR2 SVGAGI (reference sequence). The CDR3 coding sequence is TGTGCCAGCAGTTACTCGACGGGGAACACTGAAGCTTTCTTT. Translated: CASSYSTGNTEAFF.

The chain uses TRBV5-1 and TRBJ2-1; a weak D match, TRBD1 (6 bases). Trimming removed 5 bases from V and 1 base from J, with 13 bases in between. The CDR3 consists of 15 residues. Germline V gene sequence: CDR1 SGHRS, CDR2 YFSETQ. CDR3 protein: CASRQGTGSYNEQFF. In DNA, the CDR3 is TGCGCCAGCAGACAGGGCACGGGGTCCTACAATGAGCAGTTCTTC.

The chain employs TRBV9 and TRBJ1-1; maybe TRBD1 (5 bases). Looked up from germline, CDR1 is SGDLS and CDR2 is YYNGEE. Trimming shortened V by 3 bases and J by 4 bases, and 13 bases separated the two germline ends. This CDR3 has 14 amino acids. CDR3 nucleotides: TGTGCCAGCAGCGACGGACAAGGTTTCACTGAAGCTTTCTTT. As protein: CASSDGQGFTEAFF.

This chain links TRBV5-1 with TRBJ1-1; tentative D call: TRBD1 (6 bases). Trimming removed 0 bases at V and 4 bases at J, with 19 bases between. This CDR3 contains 17 residues. Germline V gene sequence: CDR1 SGHRS, CDR2 YFSETQ. The CDR3 here is CASSLVVTGFGGTEAFF. CDR3 bases: TGCGCCAGCAGCTTGGTAGTGACAGGCTTTGGGGGCACTGAAGCTTTCTTT.

V is TRBV10-3 and J is TRBJ2-3; TRBD2 agrees at 10 bases. CDR1 is ENHRY and CDR2 is SYGVKD in the germline V gene. V shed 2 bases, J shed 2 bases, and the junction held 7 bases outside the gene matches. The CDR3 has 17 amino acids. The CDR3 reads CAISEPAGLADTDTQYF. The DNA of the CDR3 is TGTGCCATCAGTGAGCCGGCCGGACTAGCGGACACAGATACGCAGTATTTT.

The chain carries TRBV15 and TRBJ2-3; D is unresolved. V lost 7 bases, J lost 2 bases, and 13 bases lay in between. The CDR3 sequence is 14 residues long. The germline V gene encodes CDR1 LNHNV and CDR2 YYDKDF (reference sequence). CDR3 in DNA: TGTGCCACCACCGTCGAGGCTTCCACAGATACGCAGTATTTT. Its protein is CATTVEASTDTQYF.

The chain couples TRBV4-3 to TRBJ1-5; tentatively, D is TRBD1 (6 bases). The V gene's germline CDR1 is LGHNA and CDR2 YSLEER. The V and J ends lost 3 bases and 6 bases respectively, with 15 bases between them. CDR3 size: 15 residues. CDR3 loop: CASSQARQAGQPQHF. The DNA of the CDR3 is TGCGCCAGCAGCCAGGCTAGACAGGCTGGTCAGCCCCAGCATTTT.